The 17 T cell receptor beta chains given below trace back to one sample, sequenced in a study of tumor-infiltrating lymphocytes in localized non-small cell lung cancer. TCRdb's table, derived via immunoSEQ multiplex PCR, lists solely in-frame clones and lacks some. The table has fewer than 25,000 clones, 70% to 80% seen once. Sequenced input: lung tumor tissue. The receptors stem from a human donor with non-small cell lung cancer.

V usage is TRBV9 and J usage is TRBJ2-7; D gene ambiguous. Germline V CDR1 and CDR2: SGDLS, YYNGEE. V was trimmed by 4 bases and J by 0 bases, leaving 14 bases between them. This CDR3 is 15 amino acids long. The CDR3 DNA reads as TGTGCCAGCAGCACCACCGCTGGCAGCTCCTACGAGCAGTACTTC. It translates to CASSTTAGSSYEQYF.

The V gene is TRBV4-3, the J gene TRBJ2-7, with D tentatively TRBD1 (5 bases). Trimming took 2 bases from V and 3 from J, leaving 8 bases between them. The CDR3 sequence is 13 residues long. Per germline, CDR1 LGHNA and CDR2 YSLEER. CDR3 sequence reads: CASSQRQFYEQYF. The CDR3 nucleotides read TGCGCCAGCAGCCAACGACAGTTCTACGAGCAGTACTTC.

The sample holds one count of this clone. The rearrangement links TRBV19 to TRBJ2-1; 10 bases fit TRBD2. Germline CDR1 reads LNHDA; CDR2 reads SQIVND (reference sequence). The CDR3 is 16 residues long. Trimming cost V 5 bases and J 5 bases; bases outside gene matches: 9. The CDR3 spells CASSQYSGGLDNEQFF. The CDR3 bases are TGTGCCAGTAGTCAGTATAGCGGGGGGTTGGACAATGAGCAGTTCTTC.

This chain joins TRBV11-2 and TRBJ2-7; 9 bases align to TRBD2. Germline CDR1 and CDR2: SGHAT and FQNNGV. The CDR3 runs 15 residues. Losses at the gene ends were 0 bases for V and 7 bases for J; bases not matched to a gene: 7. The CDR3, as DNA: TGTGCCAGCAGCTTAGAAGGTAGCGGGAGCGGAGAGCAGTACTTC. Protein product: CASSLEGSGSGEQYF.

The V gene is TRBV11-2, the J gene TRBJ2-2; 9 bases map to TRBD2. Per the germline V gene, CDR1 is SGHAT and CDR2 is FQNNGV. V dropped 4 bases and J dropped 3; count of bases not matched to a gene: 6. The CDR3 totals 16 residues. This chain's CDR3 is CASSSSSGRDTGELFF. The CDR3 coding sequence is TGTGCCAGCAGCTCTAGTAGCGGGAGAGACACCGGGGAGCTGTTTTTT.

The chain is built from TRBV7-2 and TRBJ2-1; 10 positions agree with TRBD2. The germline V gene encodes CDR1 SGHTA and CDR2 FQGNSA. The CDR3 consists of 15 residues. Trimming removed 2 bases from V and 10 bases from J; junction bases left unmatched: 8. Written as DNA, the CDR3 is TGTGCCAGCAGCTTATCCCTAGCGGGAGCGGAGGAGCAGTTCTTC. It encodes CASSLSLAGAEEQFF.

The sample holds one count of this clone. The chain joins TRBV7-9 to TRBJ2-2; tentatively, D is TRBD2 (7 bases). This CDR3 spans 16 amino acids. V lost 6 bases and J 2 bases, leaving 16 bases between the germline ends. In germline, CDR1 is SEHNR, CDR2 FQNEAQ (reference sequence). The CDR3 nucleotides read TGTGCCAGCAGTTCCCGAGGGGGGGCAAACACCGGGGAGCTGTTTTTT. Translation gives CASSSRGGANTGELFF.

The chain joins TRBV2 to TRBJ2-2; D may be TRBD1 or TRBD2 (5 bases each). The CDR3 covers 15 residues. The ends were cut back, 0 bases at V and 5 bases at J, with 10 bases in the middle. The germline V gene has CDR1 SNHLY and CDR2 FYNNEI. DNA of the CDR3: TGTGCCAGCAGTGAAGCGAGGGGAAGTACCGGGGAGCTGTTTTTT. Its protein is CASSEARGSTGELFF.

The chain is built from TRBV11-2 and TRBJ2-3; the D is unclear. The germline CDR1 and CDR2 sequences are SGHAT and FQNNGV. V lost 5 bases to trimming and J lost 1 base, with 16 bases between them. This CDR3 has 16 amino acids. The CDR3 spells CASSGREVSRTDTQYF. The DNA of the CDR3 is TGTGCCAGCAGCGGAAGAGAGGTTTCTCGCACAGATACGCAGTATTTT.

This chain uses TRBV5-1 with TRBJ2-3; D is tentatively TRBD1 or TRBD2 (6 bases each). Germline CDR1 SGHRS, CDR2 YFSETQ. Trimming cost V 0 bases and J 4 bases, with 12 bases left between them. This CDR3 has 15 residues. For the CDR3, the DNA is TGCGCCAGCAGCTTGGAGGGGGGTCCCCCAGATACGCAGTATTTT. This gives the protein CASSLEGGPPDTQYF.

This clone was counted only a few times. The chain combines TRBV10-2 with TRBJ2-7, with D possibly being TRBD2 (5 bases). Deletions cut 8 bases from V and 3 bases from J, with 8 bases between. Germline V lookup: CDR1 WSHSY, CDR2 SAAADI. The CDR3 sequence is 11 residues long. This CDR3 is CASYAGYEQYF. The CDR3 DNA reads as TGCGCCAGCTACGCGGGCTACGAGCAGTACTTC.

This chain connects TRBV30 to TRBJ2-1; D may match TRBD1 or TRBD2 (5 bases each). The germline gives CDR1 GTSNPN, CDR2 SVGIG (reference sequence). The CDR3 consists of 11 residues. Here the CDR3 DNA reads TGTGCTTGGGACCGGGGCAATGAGCAGTTCTTC. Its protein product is CAWDRGNEQFF.

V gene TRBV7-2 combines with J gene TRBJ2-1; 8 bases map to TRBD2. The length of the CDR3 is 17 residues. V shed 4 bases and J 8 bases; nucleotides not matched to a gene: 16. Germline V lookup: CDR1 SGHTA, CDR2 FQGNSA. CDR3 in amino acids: CASSSAGGGPLIDEQFF. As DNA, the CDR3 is TGTGCCAGCAGCTCGGCGGGGGGAGGGCCTCTGATTGATGAGCAGTTCTTC.

The CDR3 DNA is TGCAGCGTTCAGGCTAGCGGGACTAGGATCGGGGAGCTGTTTTTT. It specifies CSVQASGTRIGELFF. The rearrangement uses TRBV29-1 and TRBJ2-2, with 9 bases that match TRBD2. The CDR3 is 15 amino acids. The ends lost 5 bases at V and 7 bases at J; junction bases unmatched: 11. CDR1 and CDR2 (germline): SQVTM, ANQGSEA.

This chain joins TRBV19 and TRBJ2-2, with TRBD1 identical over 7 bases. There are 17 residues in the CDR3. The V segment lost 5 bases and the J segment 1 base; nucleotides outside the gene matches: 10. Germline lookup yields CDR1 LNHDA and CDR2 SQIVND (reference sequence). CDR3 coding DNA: TGTGCCAGTAGTCCCCAAGGCAGACAGGGGAACACCGGGGAGCTGTTTTTT. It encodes CASSPQGRQGNTGELFF. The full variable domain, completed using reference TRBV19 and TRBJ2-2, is DGGITQSPKYLFRKEGQNVTLSCEQNLNHDAMYWYRQDPGQGLRLIYYSQIVNDFQKGDIAEGYSVSREKKESFPLTVTSAQKNPTAFYLCASSPQGRQGNTGELFFGEGSRLTVL.

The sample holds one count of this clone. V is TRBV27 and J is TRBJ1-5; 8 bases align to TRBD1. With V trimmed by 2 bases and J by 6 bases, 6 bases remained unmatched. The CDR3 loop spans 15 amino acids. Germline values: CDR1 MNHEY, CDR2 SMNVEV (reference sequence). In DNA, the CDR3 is TGTGCCAGCAGTTTAACCCGTGACAGGGGTCAGCCCCAGCATTTT. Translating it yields CASSLTRDRGQPQHF.

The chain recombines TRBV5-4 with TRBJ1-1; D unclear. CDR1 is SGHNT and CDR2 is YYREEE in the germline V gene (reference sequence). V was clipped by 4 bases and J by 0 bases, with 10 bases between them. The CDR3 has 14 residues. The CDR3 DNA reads TGTGCCAGCAGCCGCATGTTAGTGAACACTGAAGCTTTCTTT. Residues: CASSRMLVNTEAFF.